The subject of this entry is one T cell receptor beta chain. Original processing notes: Reference gene primer amplification gave estimated nucleated cell counts. Generated by immunoSEQ multiplex PCR, the TCRdb table keeps only in-frame clones and is missing some. V and J calls and clone size follow that table, whereas D and trimming were derived from the DNA. The table records about 370,000 clones, about 89% of them present only once. V dropped 5 bases and J dropped 3; count of bases not matched to a gene: 14. The CDR3 totals 18 residues. Per the germline V gene, CDR1 is MDHEN and CDR2 is SYDVKM. This sample is drawn from a study of blood T cell repertoires in COVID-19. Study at large: The cDNA or gDNA used as material had been derived from T cells, B-cell-depleted T cells, or PBMCs.

The rearrangement uses TRBV28 and TRBJ2-1; 9 bases line up with TRBD1. The source is a woman in her twenties or thirties with COVID-19, enrolled during active disease. The sample was peripheral blood. This CDR3 reads CASSPHPQTGGIYNEQFF. The CDR3 bases are TGTGCCAGCAGTCCCCACCCACAGACAGGGGGGATCTACAATGAGCAGTTCTTC.